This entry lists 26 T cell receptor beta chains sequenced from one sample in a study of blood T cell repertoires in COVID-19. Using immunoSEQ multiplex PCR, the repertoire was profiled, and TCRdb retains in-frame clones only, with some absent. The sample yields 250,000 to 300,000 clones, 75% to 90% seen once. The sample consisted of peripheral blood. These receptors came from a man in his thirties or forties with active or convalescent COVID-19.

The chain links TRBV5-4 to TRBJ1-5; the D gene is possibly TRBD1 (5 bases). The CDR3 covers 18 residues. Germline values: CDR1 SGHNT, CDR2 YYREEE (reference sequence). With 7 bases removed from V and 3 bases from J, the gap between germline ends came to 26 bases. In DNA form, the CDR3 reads TGTGCCAGCGCGAAGCGGGAGGGACCGGGGAAAATCAATCAGCCCCAGCATTTT. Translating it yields CASAKREGPGKINQPQHF. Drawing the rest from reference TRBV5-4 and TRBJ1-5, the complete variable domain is ETGVTQSPTHLIKTRGQQVTLRCSSQSGHNTVSWYQQALGQGPQFIFQYYREEENGRGNFPPRFSGLQFPNYSSELNVNALELDDSALYLCASAKREGPGKINQPQHFGDGTRLSIL.

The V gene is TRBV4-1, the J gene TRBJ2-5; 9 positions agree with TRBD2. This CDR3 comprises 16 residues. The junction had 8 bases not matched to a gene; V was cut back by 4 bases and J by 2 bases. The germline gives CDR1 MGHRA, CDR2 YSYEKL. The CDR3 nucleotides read TGCGCCAGCAGCCGAGTAGCGGGGGACCCACAAGAGACCCAGTACTTC. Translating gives CASSRVAGDPQETQYF.

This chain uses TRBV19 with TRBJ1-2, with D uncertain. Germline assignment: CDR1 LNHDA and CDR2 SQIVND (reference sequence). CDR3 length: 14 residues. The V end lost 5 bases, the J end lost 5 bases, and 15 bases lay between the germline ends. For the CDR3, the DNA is TGTGCCAGTAGTCCTGGACGGGAAAATTATGGCTACACCTTC. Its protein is CASSPGRENYGYTF.

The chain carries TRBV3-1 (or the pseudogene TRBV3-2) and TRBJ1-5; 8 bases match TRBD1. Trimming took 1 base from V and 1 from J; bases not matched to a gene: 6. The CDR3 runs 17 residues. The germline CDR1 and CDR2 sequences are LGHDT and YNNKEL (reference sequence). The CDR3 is CASSQAGQGLSNQPQHF. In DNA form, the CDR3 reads TGTGCCAGCAGCCAAGCTGGACAGGGACTCAGCAATCAGCCCCAGCATTTT.

The CDR3 sequence is CASSLGTTSQAFF. CDR3 nucleotide sequence: TGCGCCAGCAGCTTGGGGACTACATCCCAAGCTTTCTTT. This chain joins TRBV5-1 and TRBJ1-1; D unresolved. Looked up from germline, CDR1 is SGHRS and CDR2 is YFSETQ. The V and J ends lost 0 bases and 9 bases respectively, with 12 bases between them. CDR3 length equals 13 residues.

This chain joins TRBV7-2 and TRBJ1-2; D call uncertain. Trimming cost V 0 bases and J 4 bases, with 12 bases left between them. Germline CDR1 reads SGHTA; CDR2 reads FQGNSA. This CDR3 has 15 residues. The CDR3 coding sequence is TGTGCCAGCAGCTTAGCGGGGAGTCAACGCTATGGCTACACCTTC. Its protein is CASSLAGSQRYGYTF.

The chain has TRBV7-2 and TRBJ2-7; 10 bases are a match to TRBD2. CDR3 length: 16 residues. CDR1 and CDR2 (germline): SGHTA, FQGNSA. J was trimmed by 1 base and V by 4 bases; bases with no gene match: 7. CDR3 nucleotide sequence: TGTGCCAGCAGCTGGGCTAGCGGGGGTCCGTCCTACGAGCAGTACTTC. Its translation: CASSWASGGPSYEQYF. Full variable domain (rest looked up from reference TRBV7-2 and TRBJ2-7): GAGVSQSPSNKVTEKGKDVELRCDPISGHTALYWYRQSLGQGLEFLIYFQGNSAPDKSGLPSDRFSAERTGGSVSTLTIQRTQQEDSAVYLCASSWASGGPSYEQYFGPGTRLTVT.

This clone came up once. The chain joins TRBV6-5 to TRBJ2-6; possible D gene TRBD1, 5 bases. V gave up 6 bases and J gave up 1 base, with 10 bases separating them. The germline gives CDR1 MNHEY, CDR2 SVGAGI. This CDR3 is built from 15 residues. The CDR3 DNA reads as TGTGCCAGCAGGAGCGCAGGGTCTGGGGCCAACGTCCTGACTTTC. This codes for CASRSAGSGANVLTF.

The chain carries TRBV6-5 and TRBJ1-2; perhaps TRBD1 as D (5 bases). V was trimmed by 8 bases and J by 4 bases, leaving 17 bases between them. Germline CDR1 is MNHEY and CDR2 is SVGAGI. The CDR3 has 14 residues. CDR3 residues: CASGGDGTVYGYTF. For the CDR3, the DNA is TGTGCCAGCGGCGGGGACGGAACAGTCTATGGCTACACCTTC.

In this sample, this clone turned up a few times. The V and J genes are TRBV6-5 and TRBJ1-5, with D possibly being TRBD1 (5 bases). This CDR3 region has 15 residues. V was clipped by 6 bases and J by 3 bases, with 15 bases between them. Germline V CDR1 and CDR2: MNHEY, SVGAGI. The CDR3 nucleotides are TGTGCCAGCAGCCCCGCAGGGTCTTACAATCAGCCCCAGCATTTT. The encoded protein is CASSPAGSYNQPQHF.

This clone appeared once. The CDR3 nucleotides read TGTGCCAGCAGCCGAGCGGGACAGGGGAATGAAAAACTGTTTTTT. It is translated as CASSRAGQGNEKLFF. The genes are TRBV5-4 and TRBJ1-4; TRBD1 matches at 10 bases. The germline gives CDR1 SGHNT, CDR2 YYREEE (reference sequence). This CDR3 region has 15 residues. Losses at the gene ends were 4 bases for V and 5 bases for J; bases not matched to a gene: 5. Based on the CDR3 plus reference TRBV5-4 and TRBJ1-4, the full variable domain is ETGVTQSPTHLIKTRGQQVTLRCSSQSGHNTVSWYQQALGQGPQFIFQYYREEENGRGNFPPRFSGLQFPNYSSELNVNALELDDSALYLCASSRAGQGNEKLFFGSGTQLSVL.

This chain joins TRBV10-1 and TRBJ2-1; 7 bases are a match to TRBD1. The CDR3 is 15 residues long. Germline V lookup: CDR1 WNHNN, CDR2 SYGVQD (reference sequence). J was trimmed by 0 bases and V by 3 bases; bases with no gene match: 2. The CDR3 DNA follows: TGCGCCAGCAGTGATACAGGGGACTCCTACAATGAGCAGTTCTTC. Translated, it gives CASSDTGDSYNEQFF.

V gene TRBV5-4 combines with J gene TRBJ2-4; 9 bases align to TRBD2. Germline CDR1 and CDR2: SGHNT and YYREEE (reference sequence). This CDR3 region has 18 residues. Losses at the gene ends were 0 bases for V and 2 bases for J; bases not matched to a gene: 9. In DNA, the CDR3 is TGTGCCAGCAGCTTGGAGGCGGGGGGGGGCGCAACCAAAAACATTCAGTACTTC. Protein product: CASSLEAGGGATKNIQYF.

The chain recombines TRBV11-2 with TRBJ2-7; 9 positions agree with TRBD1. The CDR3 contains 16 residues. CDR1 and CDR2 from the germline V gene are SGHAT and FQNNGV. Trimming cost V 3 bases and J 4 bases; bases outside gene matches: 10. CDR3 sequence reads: CASSFSLGDRDYEQYF. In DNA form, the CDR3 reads TGTGCCAGCAGCTTCTCCCTCGGGGACAGGGATTACGAGCAGTACTTC.

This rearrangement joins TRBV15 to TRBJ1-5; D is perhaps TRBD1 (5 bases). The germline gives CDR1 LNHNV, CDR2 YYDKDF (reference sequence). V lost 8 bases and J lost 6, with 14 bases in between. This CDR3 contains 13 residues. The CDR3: CATRGVGGQPQHF. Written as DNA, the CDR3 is TGTGCCACCCGGGGGGTGGGGGGTCAGCCCCAGCATTTT.

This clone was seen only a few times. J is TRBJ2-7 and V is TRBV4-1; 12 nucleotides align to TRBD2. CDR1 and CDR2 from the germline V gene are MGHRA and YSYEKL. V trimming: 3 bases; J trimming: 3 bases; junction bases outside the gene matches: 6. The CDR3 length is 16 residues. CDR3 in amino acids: CASSHSLAGGLYEQYF. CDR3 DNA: TGCGCCAGCAGCCACAGTCTAGCGGGGGGGCTCTACGAGCAGTACTTC.

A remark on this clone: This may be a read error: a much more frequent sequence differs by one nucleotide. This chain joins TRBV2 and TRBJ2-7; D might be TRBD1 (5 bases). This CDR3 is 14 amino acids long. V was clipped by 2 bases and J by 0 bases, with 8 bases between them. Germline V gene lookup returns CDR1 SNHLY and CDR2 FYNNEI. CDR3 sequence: CASSESQGSYEQYF. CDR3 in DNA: TGTGCCAGCAGTGAATCGCAGGGCTCCTACGAGCAGTACTTC.

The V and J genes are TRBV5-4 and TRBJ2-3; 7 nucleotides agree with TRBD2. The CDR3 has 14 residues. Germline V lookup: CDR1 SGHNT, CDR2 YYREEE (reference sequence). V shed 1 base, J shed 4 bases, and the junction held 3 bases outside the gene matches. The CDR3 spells CASSLRAGSDTQYF. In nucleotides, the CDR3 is TGTGCCAGCAGCTTGAGAGCGGGATCAGATACGCAGTATTTT.

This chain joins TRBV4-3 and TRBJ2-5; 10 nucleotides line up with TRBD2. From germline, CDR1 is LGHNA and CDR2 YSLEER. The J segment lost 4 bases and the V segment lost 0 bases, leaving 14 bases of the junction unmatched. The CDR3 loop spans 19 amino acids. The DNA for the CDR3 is TGCGCCAGCAGCCAAGACGTCATTCTAGCGGGGGTGCCGGGAGAGACCCAGTACTTC. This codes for CASSQDVILAGVPGETQYF.

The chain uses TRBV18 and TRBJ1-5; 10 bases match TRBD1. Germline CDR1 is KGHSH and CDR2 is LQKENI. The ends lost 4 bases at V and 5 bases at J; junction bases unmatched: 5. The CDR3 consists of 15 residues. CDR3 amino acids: CASSRTGTGDQPQHF. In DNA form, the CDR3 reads TGTGCCAGCTCACGAACCGGGACAGGGGATCAGCCCCAGCATTTT.

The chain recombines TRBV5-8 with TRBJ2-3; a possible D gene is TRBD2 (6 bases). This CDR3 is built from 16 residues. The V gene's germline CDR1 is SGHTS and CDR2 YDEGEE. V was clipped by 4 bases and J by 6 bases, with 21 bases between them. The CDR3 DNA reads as TGTGCCAGCAGCCCAGTAAAGAGAGCGGGTGGGGATACGCAGTATTTT. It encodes CASSPVKRAGGDTQYF.

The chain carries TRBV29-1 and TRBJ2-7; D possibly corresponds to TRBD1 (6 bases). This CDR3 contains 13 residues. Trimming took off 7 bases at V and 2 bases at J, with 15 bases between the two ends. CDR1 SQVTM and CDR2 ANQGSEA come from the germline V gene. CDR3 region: CSATGQTPYEQYF. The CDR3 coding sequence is TGCAGCGCCACGGGACAAACCCCCTACGAGCAGTACTTC.

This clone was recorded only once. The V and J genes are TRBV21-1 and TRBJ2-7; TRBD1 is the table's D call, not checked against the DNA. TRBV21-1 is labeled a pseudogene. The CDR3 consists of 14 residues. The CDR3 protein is CASPHPGQAYEQYF. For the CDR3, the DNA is TGTGCCAGCCCTCATCCGGGACAGGCCTACGAGCAGTACTTC.

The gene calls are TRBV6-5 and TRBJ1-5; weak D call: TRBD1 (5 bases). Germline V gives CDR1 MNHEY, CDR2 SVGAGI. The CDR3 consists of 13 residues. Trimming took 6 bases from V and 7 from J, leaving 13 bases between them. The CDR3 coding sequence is TGTGCCAGCAGCAGGGAAATGAGGCAGCCCCAGCATTTT. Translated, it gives CASSREMRQPQHF.

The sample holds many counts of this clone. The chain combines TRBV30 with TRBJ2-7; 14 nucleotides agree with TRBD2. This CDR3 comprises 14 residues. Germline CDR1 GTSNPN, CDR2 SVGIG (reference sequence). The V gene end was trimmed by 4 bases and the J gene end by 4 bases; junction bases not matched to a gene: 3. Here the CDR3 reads CAWKRLAGGYEQYF. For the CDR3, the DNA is TGTGCCTGGAAACGACTAGCGGGGGGGTACGAGCAGTACTTC.

CDR3 nucleotide sequence: TGTGCCAGCAGCCGACTCGCAGATACGCAGTATTTT. It yields the protein CASSRLADTQYF. The chain employs TRBV12-3 or TRBV12-4 and TRBJ2-3, with D unclear. V gave up 6 bases and J gave up 4 bases, with 8 bases separating them. CDR3 length equals 12 residues.